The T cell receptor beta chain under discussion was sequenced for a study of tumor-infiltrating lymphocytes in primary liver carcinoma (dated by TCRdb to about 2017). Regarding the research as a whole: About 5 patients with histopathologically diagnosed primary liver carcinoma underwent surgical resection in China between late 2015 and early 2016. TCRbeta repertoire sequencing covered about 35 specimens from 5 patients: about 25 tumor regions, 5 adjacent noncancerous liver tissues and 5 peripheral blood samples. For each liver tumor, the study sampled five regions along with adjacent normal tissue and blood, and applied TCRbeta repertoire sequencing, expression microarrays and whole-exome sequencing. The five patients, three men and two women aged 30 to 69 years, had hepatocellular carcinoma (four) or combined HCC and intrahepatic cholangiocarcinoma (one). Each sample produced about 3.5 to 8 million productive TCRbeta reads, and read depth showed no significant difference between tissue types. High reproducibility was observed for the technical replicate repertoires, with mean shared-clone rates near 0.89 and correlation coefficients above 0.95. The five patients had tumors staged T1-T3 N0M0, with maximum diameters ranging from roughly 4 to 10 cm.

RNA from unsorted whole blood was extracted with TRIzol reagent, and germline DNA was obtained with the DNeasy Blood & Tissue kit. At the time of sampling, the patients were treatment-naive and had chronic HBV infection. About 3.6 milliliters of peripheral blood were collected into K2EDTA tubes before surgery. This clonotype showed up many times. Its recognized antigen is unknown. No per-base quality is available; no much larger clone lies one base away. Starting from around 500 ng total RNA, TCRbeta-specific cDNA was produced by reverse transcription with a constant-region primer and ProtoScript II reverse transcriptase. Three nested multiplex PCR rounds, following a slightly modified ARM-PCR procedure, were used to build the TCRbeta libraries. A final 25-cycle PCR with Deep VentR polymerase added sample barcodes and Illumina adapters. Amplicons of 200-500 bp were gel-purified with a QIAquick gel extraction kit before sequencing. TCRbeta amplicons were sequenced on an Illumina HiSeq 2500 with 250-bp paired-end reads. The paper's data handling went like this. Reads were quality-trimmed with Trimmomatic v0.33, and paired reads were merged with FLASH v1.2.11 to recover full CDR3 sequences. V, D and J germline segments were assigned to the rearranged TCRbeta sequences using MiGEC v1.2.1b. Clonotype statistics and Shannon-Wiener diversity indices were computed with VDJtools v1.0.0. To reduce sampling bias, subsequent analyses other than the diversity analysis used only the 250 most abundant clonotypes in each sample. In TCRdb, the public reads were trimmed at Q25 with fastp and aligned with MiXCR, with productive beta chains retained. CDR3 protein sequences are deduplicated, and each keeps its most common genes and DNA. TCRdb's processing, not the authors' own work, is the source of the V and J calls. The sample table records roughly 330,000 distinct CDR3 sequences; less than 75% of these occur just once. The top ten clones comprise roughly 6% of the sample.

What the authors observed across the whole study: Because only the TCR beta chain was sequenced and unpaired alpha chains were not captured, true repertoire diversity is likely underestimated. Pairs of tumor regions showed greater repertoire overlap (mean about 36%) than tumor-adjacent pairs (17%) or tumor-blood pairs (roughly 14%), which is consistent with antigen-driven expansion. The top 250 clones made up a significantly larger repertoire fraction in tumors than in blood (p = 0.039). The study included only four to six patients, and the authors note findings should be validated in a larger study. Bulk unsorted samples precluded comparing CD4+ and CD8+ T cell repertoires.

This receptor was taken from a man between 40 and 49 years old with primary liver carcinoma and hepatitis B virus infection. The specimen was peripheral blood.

The CDR3 corresponds to CASSQVSLWLAGPNEQFF. In nucleotides, the sequence is TGTGCCAGCAGCCAAGTTTCGCTTTGGCTAGCGGGCCCCAATGAGCAGTTCTTC. The chain is made from TRBV4-2 and TRBJ2-1; 8 nucleotides in the junction match TRBD2. Measured from the cysteine to the phenylalanine, the CDR3 is 18 residues long. Only the CDR3 DNA is retained, 54 bases long and in frame from the first base. V is pruned by 1 base and J by 6 bases, leaving 14 bases of the junction without a gene match. CDR1 and CDR2, looked up from the germline V gene, are LGHNA and YNFKEQ.